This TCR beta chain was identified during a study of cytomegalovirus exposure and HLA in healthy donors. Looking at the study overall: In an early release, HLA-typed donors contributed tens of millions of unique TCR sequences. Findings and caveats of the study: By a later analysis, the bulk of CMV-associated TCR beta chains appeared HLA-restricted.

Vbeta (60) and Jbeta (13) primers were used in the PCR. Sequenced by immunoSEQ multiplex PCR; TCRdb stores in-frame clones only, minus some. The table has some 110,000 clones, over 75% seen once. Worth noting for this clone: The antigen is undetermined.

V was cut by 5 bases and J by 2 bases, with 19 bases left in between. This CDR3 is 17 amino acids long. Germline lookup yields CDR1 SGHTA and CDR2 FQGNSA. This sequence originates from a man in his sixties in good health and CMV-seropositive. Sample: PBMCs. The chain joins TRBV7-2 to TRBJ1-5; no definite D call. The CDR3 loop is CASSPGGGLRGNQPQHF. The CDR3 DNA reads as TGTGCCAGCAGCCCCGGAGGAGGCCTGCGGGGCAATCAGCCCCAGCATTTT.